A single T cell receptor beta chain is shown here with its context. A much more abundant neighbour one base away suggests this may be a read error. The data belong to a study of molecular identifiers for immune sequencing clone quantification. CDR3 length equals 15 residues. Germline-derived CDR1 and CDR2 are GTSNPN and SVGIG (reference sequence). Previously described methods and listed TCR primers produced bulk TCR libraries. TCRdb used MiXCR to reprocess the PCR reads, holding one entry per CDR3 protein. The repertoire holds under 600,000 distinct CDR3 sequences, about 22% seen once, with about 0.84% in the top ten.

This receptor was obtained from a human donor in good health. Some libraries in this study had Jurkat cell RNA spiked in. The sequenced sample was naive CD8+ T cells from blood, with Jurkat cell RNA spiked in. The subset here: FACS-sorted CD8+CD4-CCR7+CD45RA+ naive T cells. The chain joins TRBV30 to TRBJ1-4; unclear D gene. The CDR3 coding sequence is TGTGCCCGGAGTGCCTTGAAGACCGGGAATGAAAAACTGTTTTTT. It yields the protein CARSALKTGNEKLFF. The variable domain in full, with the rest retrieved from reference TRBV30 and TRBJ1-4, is SQTIHQWPATLVQPVGSPLSLECTVEGTSNPNLYWYRQAAGRGLQLLFYSVGIGQISSEVPQNLSASRPQDRQFILSSKKLLLSDSGFYLCARSALKTGNEKLFFGSGTQLSVL.